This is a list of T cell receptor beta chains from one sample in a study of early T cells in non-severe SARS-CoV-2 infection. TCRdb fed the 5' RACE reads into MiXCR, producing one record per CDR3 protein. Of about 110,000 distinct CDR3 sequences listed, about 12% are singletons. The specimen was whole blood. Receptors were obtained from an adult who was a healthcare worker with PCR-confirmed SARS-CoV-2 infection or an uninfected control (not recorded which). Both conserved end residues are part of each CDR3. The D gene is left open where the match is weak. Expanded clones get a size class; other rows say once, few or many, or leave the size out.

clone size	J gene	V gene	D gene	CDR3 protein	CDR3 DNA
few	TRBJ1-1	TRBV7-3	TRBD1	CASSRGQGLNTEAFF	TGTGCCAGCAGCCGGGGACAGGGTCTGAACACTGAAGCTTTCTTT
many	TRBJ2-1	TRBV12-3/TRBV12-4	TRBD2	CASSAREAGNYNEQFF	TGTGCCAGCAGTGCGAGGGAAGCGGGAAACTACAATGAGCAGTTCTTC
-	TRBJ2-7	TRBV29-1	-	CSVDGGGYEQYF	TGCAGCGTTGACGGGGGCGGCTACGAGCAGTACTTC
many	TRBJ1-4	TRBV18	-	CASSPRGKREKLFF	TGTGCCAGCTCACCGCGGGGGAAAAGAGAAAAACTGTTTTTT
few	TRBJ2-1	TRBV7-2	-	CASSYRSYNEQFF	TGTGCCAGCAGTTATAGGAGCTACAATGAGCAGTTCTTC
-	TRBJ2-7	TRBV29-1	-	CSGTGTEQYF	TGCAGCGGTACAGGGACCGAGCAGTACTTC
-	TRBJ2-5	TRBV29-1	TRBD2	CSVKISGQETQYF	TGCAGCGTCAAAATTAGCGGGCAAGAGACCCAGTACTTC
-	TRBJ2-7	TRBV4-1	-	CASSQDIRDEQYF	TGCGCCAGCAGCCAAGATATAAGGGACGAGCAGTACTTC
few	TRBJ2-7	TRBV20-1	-	CSARPPGLSYEQYF	TGCAGTGCTCGTCCACCGGGACTGTCCTACGAGCAGTACTTC
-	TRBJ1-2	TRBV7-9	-	CASSLVGYTF	TGTGCCAGCAGCTTAGTTGGCTACACCTTC
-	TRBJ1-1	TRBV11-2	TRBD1	CASSPRATGEAEAFF	TGTGCCAGCAGCCCCCGTGCAACAGGGGAGGCTGAAGCTTTCTTT
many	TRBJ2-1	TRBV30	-	CAWSLGGRINEQFF	TGTGCCTGGAGCCTAGGGGGGCGAATCAATGAGCAGTTCTTC
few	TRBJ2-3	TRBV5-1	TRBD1	CASRRDSPSTDTQYF	TGCGCCAGCAGACGGGACAGCCCTAGCACAGATACGCAGTATTTT
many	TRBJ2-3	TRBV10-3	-	CAISDSADTQYF	TGTGCCATCAGTGACAGCGCAGATACGCAGTATTTT
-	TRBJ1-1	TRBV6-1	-	CASSHFRRDAEAFF	TGTGCCAGCAGCCATTTCAGGCGTGACGCTGAAGCTTTCTTT
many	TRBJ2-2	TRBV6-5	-	CASSNGGELFF	TGTGCCAGCAGTAATGGGGGGGAGCTGTTTTTT
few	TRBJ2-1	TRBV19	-	CASSITGEEQFF	TGTGCCAGTAGTATTACGGGGGAGGAGCAGTTCTTC
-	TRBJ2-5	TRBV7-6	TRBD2	CASRGLAGVQETQYF	TGTGCCAGCAGGGGACTAGCGGGGGTGCAAGAGACCCAGTACTTC
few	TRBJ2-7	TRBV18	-	CASSRGDWGEQYF	TGTGCCAGCTCACGAGGGGACTGGGGCGAGCAGTACTTC
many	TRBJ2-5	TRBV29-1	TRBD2	CSVSGGVGETQYF	TGCAGCGTTTCGGGGGGAGTAGGGGAGACCCAGTACTTC
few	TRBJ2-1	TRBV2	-	CASSRGFRLNEQFF	TGTGCCAGCAGCAGGGGCTTTCGACTGAATGAGCAGTTCTTC
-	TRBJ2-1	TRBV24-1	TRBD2	CATSDFRGGYNEQFF	TGTGCCACCAGTGATTTTCGGGGGGGCTACAATGAGCAGTTCTTC
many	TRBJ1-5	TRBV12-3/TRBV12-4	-	CASSLWEYPNQPQHF	TGTGCCAGCAGTTTATGGGAGTATCCGAATCAGCCCCAGCATTTT
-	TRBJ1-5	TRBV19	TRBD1	CASSIRDSRGNQPQHF	TGTGCCAGTAGTATCCGGGACAGCCGTGGAAATCAGCCCCAGCATTTT
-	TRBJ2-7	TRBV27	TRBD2	CASSLTGGSSYEQYF	TGTGCCAGCAGTTTGACGGGGGGGAGTAGCTACGAGCAGTACTTC
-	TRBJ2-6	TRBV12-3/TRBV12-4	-	CASSRSGRRSPGANVLTF	TGTGCCAGCAGCCGCTCGGGGAGGCGGTCCCCTGGGGCCAACGTCCTGACTTTC
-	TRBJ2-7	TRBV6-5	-	CASSYSGLPYEQYF	TGTGCCAGCAGTTACTCAGGTCTACCCTACGAGCAGTACTTC
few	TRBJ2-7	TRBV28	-	CASSFSQGKTYEQYF	TGTGCCAGCAGTTTTTCACAGGGTAAGACCTACGAGCAGTACTTC
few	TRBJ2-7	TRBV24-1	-	CASHSHKLYEQYF	TGTGCCTCGCACAGCCACAAACTCTACGAGCAGTACTTC
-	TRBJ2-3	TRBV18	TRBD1	CASSPPGQGRNTQYF	TGTGCCAGCTCACCTCCGGGACAGGGAAGAAATACGCAGTATTTT
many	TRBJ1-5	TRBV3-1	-	CASSPYGGDNQPQHF	TGTGCCAGCAGCCCTTACGGGGGGGACAATCAGCCCCAGCATTTT
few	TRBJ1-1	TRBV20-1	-	CSARGAGAEPEAFF	TGCAGTGCTAGAGGGGCCGGGGCTGAGCCTGAAGCTTTCTTT
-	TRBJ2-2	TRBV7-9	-	CASSGGTPKTGELFF	TGTGCCAGCAGCGGCGGGACTCCCAAGACCGGGGAGCTGTTTTTT
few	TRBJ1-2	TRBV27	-	CASRHHGGWGYTF	TGTGCCAGCAGACATCACGGGGGCTGGGGCTACACCTTC
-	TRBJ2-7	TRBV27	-	CASSLSSDMSGEQYF	TGTGCCAGCAGTTTATCCTCGGATATGAGTGGCGAGCAGTACTTC
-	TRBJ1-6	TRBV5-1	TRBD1	CASSLGQGPTNSPLHF	TGCGCCAGCAGCTTGGGACAGGGCCCTACTAATTCACCCCTCCACTTT
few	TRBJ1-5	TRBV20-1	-	CSARVWRGNNNQPQHF	TGCAGTGCTAGAGTGTGGCGTGGAAACAACAATCAGCCCCAGCATTTT
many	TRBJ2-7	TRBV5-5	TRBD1	CASSFGTGDYEQYF	TGTGCCAGCAGCTTCGGGACAGGAGACTACGAGCAGTACTTC
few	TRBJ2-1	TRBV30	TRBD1	CARGRTVGQPYNEQFF	TGTGCCCGGGGACGGACGGTGGGACAGCCCTACAATGAGCAGTTCTTC
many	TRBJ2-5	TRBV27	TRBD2	CASSSGTSGQETQYF	TGTGCCAGCAGTTCGGGGACTAGCGGGCAAGAGACCCAGTACTTC
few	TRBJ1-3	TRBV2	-	CASSVTASGNTIYF	TGTGCCAGCAGTGTGACAGCCTCTGGAAACACCATATATTTT
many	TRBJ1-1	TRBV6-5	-	CASSYRRGLGEAFF	TGTGCCAGCAGTTACCGACGCGGACTGGGTGAAGCTTTCTTT
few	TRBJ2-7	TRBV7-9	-	CASKGRGKEQYF	TGTGCCAGCAAGGGGAGGGGGAAAGAGCAGTACTTC
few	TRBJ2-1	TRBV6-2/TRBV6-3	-	CASRPTRRGMGEQFF	TGTGCCAGCAGACCGACTAGAAGGGGTATGGGTGAGCAGTTCTTC
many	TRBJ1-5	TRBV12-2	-	CASRLGVSNQPQHF	TGTGCAAGTCGCTTAGGAGTTAGCAATCAGCCCCAGCATTTT
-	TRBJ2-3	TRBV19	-	CASSTQGLTTDTQYF	TGTGCCAGTAGTACGCAGGGGCTTACTACAGATACGCAGTATTTT